This T cell receptor beta chain was identified during a study of molecular identifiers for immune sequencing clone quantification. This clonotype was detected only a few times. CD8+CD4-CCR7+CD45RA+ cells were sorted as naive CD8 T cells. From germline, CDR1 is MGHRA and CDR2 YSYEKL. The CDR3 covers 15 residues. Germline trimming cut 3 bases from V and 4 bases from J; bases unmatched to any gene: 6. The authors built bulk TCR libraries by previously described methods with listed TCR primers. TCRdb reprocessed the PCR reads via MiXCR and lists one record per CDR3 protein. The sample yields about 640,000 distinct CDR3 sequences, about 20% seen once.

The sequenced sample was naive CD8+ T cells from blood, with Jurkat cell RNA spiked in. Indicated subset: FACS-sorted CD8+CD4-CCR7+CD45RA+ naive T cells. This TCR was sampled from a human donor in good health. Some libraries in this study had Jurkat cell RNA spiked in. The rearrangement links TRBV4-1 to TRBJ2-7; the match to TRBD1 covers 10 bases. The CDR3 region is CASSQRTGGRYEQYF. CDR3 nucleotide sequence: TGCGCCAGCAGCCAGCGGACAGGGGGTAGGTACGAGCAGTACTTC.